This is a list of T cell receptor beta chains from one sample in a study of T cell repertoires in cytomegalovirus infection. TCRdb itself ran the reads through MiXCR, one entry per CDR3 protein. This table holds approximately 110,000 distinct CDR3 sequences, around 45% found once. Their cognate antigens are unknown. This specimen consisted of CD8+ T cells from cultured PBMCs, obtained from culture after CMV antigen stimulation. These receptors were obtained from a human donor in good health (CMV status not recorded). Some clones in this sample may be carry-over from other donors' samples. Both conserved end residues are part of each CDR3. A D gene is named only where the DNA matches it firmly. The size field is filled for only some rows; it gives once, few, many or a size class.

size: once
D: NA
J: TRBJ1-3
V: TRBV9
DNA: TGTGCCAGCAGCCCCTCAGTCGGGGGTTCCAATGGAAACACCATATATTTT
CDR3: CASSPSVGGSNGNTIYF

size: NA
D: NA
J: TRBJ2-1
V: TRBV5-6
DNA: TGTGCCAGCAGCTTGGAGGGACACTACAATGAGCAGTTCTTC
CDR3: CASSLEGHYNEQFF

size: NA
D: NA
J: TRBJ1-1
V: TRBV5-4
DNA: TGTGCCAGCAGCTCTATCACATTCCTGGACACTGAAGCTTTCTTT
CDR3: CASSSITFLDTEAFF

size: many
D: TRBD1
J: TRBJ1-5
V: TRBV3-1
DNA: TGTGCCAGCAGCCAAGATCCGGCAGGGGGAAATCTCAATCAGCCCCAGCATTTT
CDR3: CASSQDPAGGNLNQPQHF

size: NA
D: TRBD2
J: TRBJ2-1
V: TRBV6-1
DNA: TGTGCCAGCAGAACCCCCGGGGGGGATGAGCAGTTCTTC
CDR3: CASRTPGGDEQFF

size: few
D: NA
J: TRBJ2-3
V: TRBV7-9
DNA: TGTGCCAGCAGCTTATCTGTCGGGGGGCTAGATACGCAGTATTTT
CDR3: CASSLSVGGLDTQYF

size: once
D: NA
J: TRBJ1-6
V: TRBV12-3/TRBV12-4
DNA: TGTGCCAGCAGTTCCAGGACCAATAATTCACCCCTCCACTTT
CDR3: CASSSRTNNSPLHF

size: NA
D: NA
J: TRBJ2-7
V: TRBV12-3/TRBV12-4
DNA: TGTGCCAGCAGTTTTGGGACTGTTAGCTACGAGCAGTACTTC
CDR3: CASSFGTVSYEQYF

size: NA
D: NA
J: TRBJ2-1
V: TRBV6-2/TRBV6-3
DNA: TGTGCCGGAGGACTGGGGGGTACGTACAATGAGCAGTTCTTC
CDR3: CAGGLGGTYNEQFF

size: many
D: TRBD1
J: TRBJ1-1
V: TRBV7-8
DNA: TGTGCCAGCAGCTTAGGGGGGGGACAGGTCTTTTGGACTGAAGCTTTCTTT
CDR3: CASSLGGGQVFWTEAFF

size: NA
D: TRBD1
J: TRBJ2-3
V: TRBV11-3
DNA: TGTGCCAGCAGCCCCCAAGGGACAGGGGGCACAGATACGCAGTATTTT
CDR3: CASSPQGTGGTDTQYF

size: NA
D: NA
J: TRBJ2-5
V: TRBV7-6
DNA: TGTGCCAGCAGCCAAGAATGGCAAGAGACCCAGTACTTC
CDR3: CASSQEWQETQYF

size: few
D: NA
J: TRBJ1-1
V: TRBV6-1
DNA: TGTGCCACCCTTCCTTTCCGGGACACGGAGACTGAAGCTTTCTTT
CDR3: CATLPFRDTETEAFF

size: few
D: NA
J: TRBJ2-1
V: TRBV27
DNA: TGTGCCAGCAGTTTACAGGGCACCCCCAATGAGCAGTTCTTC
CDR3: CASSLQGTPNEQFF

size: NA
D: NA
J: TRBJ2-1
V: TRBV7-2
DNA: TGTGCCAGCAGCTTAGTAGGCCTAGGGGGGTTCGGGGAGCAGTTCTTC
CDR3: CASSLVGLGGFGEQFF

size: NA
D: NA
J: TRBJ2-7
V: TRBV2
DNA: TGTGCCAGCAGTGAAGGGTTAGGCTCCTACGAGCAGTACTTC
CDR3: CASSEGLGSYEQYF

size: NA
D: NA
J: TRBJ2-3
V: TRBV20-1
DNA: TGCAGTGCTAGAGAAGGGGGCGTCGCGGGGGTTACAGATACGCAGTATTTT
CDR3: CSAREGGVAGVTDTQYF

size: NA
D: NA
J: TRBJ1-2
V: TRBV9
DNA: TGTGCCAGCAAAGAGGGTGCAGGCTACACCTTC
CDR3: CASKEGAGYTF

size: few
D: TRBD2
J: TRBJ2-5
V: TRBV27
DNA: TGTGCCAGCAGTCGGGACTACGTGGAGACCCAGTACTTC
CDR3: CASSRDYVETQYF

size: NA
D: NA
J: TRBJ1-5
V: TRBV20-1
DNA: TGCAGTGCTAGAGATCGTCGCAGGGACTATAGCAATCAGCCCCAGCATTTT
CDR3: CSARDRRRDYSNQPQHF

size: few
D: TRBD1
J: TRBJ1-2
V: TRBV6-1
DNA: TGTGCCAGCAGTGCCCTTTCCGGGACAGAGCCCTATGGCTACACCTTC
CDR3: CASSALSGTEPYGYTF

size: NA
D: NA
J: TRBJ2-1
V: TRBV7-2
DNA: TGTGCCAGCAGCCCGACTAGTCCTGAGCAGTTCTTC
CDR3: CASSPTSPEQFF

size: few
D: TRBD2
J: TRBJ2-5
V: TRBV11-2
DNA: TGTGCCAGCAGCTTAGGCCAGTCGGGGGGGCAGATCCAAGAGACCCAGTACTTC
CDR3: CASSLGQSGGQIQETQYF

size: few
D: NA
J: TRBJ2-3
V: TRBV7-6
DNA: TGTGCCAGCAGCCATTACTCTGCCAGCACAGATACGCAGTATTTT
CDR3: CASSHYSASTDTQYF

size: NA
D: TRBD1
J: TRBJ2-6
V: TRBV6-5
DNA: TGTGCCAGCAGTCTGCTTCAGGGACAGAGAACTGGGGCCAACGTCCTGACTTTC
CDR3: CASSLLQGQRTGANVLTF